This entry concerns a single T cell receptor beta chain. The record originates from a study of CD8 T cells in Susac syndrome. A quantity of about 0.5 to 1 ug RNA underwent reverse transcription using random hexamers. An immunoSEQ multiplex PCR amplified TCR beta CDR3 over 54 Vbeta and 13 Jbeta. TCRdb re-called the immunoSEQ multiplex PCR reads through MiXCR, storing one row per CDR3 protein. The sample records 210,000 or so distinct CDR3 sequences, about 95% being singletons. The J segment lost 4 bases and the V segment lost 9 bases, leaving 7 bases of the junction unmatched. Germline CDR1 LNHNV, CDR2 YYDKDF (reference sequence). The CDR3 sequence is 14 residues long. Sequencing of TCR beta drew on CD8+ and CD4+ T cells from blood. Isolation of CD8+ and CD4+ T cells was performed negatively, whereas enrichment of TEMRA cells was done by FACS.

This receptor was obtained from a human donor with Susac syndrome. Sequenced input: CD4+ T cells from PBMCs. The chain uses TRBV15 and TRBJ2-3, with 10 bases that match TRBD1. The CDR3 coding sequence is TGTGCCACTCTCCGGGACAGGGGCGCAGATACGCAGTATTTT. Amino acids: CATLRDRGADTQYF.